These 29 T cell receptor beta chains came from one sample sequenced in a study of chemoradiotherapy in HPV16-positive cancers. Using immunoSEQ multiplex PCR, the repertoire was profiled, and TCRdb retains in-frame clones only, with some absent. The sample lists under 70,000 clones; more than 75% were seen once. The sample in question was blood, obtained from a patient who underwent chemoradiotherapy. These receptors came from a human donor with HPV-associated anogenital cancer.

The chain carries TRBV4-1 and TRBJ2-7, with a possible D match to TRBD2 (5 bases). This CDR3 is 14 amino acids long. Germline CDR1 is MGHRA and CDR2 is YSYEKL. Trimming shortened V by 4 bases and J by 2 bases, and 12 bases separated the two germline ends. CDR3 protein: CASSPTGGTYEQYF. The CDR3 DNA reads TGCGCCAGCAGCCCGACCGGAGGAACCTACGAGCAGTACTTC.

This clone appeared a single time. The genes are TRBV7-2 and TRBJ2-1; 9 nucleotides match TRBD2. The CDR3 totals 16 residues. Trimming took 1 base from V and 6 from J; bases not matched to a gene: 7. The germline CDR1 and CDR2 sequences are SGHTA and FQGNSA. Here the CDR3 reads CASSLDGGGAANEQFF. CDR3 sequence (DNA): TGTGCCAGCAGCTTAGACGGCGGGGGGGCGGCCAATGAGCAGTTCTTC.

The chain joins TRBV7-2 to TRBJ1-1; TRBD1 agrees at 9 bases. CDR3 length: 17 residues. The V gene end was trimmed by 2 bases and the J gene end by 0 bases; junction bases not matched to a gene: 7. CDR1 is SGHTA, CDR2 FQGNSA, per germline. Here the CDR3 DNA reads TGTGCCAGCAGCTTACAGACAGGGGGAGGGGTGAACACTGAAGCTTTCTTT. Translating gives CASSLQTGGGVNTEAFF.

This clone is a singleton in its sample. The chain carries TRBV5-8 and TRBJ2-7; D remains ambiguous. Germline V lookup: CDR1 SGHTS, CDR2 YDEGEE. The CDR3 runs to 14 residues. The V end lost 1 base, the J end lost 3 bases, and 11 bases lay between the germline ends. The CDR3 protein is CASSLRVSNYEQYF. The CDR3 nucleotides are TGTGCCAGCAGCTTGAGGGTGTCAAACTACGAGCAGTACTTC.

In this sample, this clone turned up once. The chain has TRBV11-1 and TRBJ2-7; D unresolved. The CDR3 totals 14 residues. Germline CDR1 is SGHAT and CDR2 is FQDESV (reference sequence). Trimming pared 0 bases from V and 2 bases from J, leaving 8 bases between. The CDR3 spells CASSLASRTYEQYF. CDR3 DNA: TGTGCCAGCAGCTTAGCCAGTCGCACCTACGAGCAGTACTTC.

The gene calls are TRBV19 and TRBJ2-2; 10 bases are a match to TRBD2. From germline, CDR1 is LNHDA and CDR2 SQIVND (reference sequence). The trim removed 6 bases at V and 5 bases at J, leaving 6 bases unmatched. This CDR3 has 15 residues. The CDR3 here is CASRGLAGVTGELFF. Written as DNA, the CDR3 is TGTGCCAGTAGAGGGCTAGCGGGAGTAACCGGGGAGCTGTTTTTT.

J is TRBJ2-5 and V is TRBV10-1; D might be TRBD2 (5 bases). The J call may be in error: the DNA end matches TRBJ2-7 better. The CDR3 consists of 11 residues. Germline CDR1 WNHNN, CDR2 SYGVQD (reference sequence). DNA for the CDR3: TGCGCCCTCGAGGCGGACTTCGAGCAGTACTTC. Protein: CALEADFEQYF.

This rearrangement joins TRBV6-5 to TRBJ2-7; D is perhaps TRBD2 (7 bases). The CDR3 sequence is 16 residues long. The ends were cut back, 1 base at V and 3 bases at J, with 16 bases in the middle. In germline, CDR1 is MNHEY, CDR2 SVGAGI. CDR3 in amino acids: CASSYWRGGPIYEQYF. The CDR3 nucleotides read TGTGCCAGCAGTTACTGGAGGGGGGGCCCCATCTACGAGCAGTACTTC.

This chain joins TRBV9 and TRBJ2-5; 7 bases line up with TRBD2. Germline CDR1 is SGDLS and CDR2 is YYNGEE. V was pared by 4 bases and J by 1 base, with 13 bases of the junction left unmatched. The CDR3 is 17 amino acids. The CDR3 bases are TGTGCCAGCAGCCTTACCGTGGGGCTAGCGGCCCAAGAGACCCAGTACTTC. It translates to CASSLTVGLAAQETQYF.

V is TRBV25-1 and J is TRBJ2-2; 7 bases line up with TRBD1. Germline V gene sequence: CDR1 MGHDK, CDR2 SYGVNS. The length of the CDR3 is 13 residues. J was trimmed by 6 bases and V by 4 bases; bases with no gene match: 2. CDR3 DNA sequence: TGTGCCAGCAGTGTGACAGGGCCCGGGGAGCTGTTTTTT. Residues: CASSVTGPGELFF.

This chain joins TRBV19 and TRBJ1-2; maybe TRBD1 (6 bases). V was shortened by 4 bases and J by 6 bases, with 18 bases between the two germline ends. The V gene's germline CDR1 is LNHDA and CDR2 SQIVND (reference sequence). The CDR3 contains 15 residues. This CDR3 is CASSTGNRASHGYTF. CDR3 coding DNA: TGTGCCAGTAGTACCGGAAACAGGGCCTCTCATGGCTACACCTTC.

The chain joins TRBV19 to TRBJ2-1; 11 bases align to TRBD2. V dropped 7 bases and J dropped 9; count of bases not matched to a gene: 11. This CDR3 spans 15 amino acids. The germline V gene has CDR1 LNHDA and CDR2 SQIVND (reference sequence). The CDR3 bases are TGTGCCAGTACCCATCCGCCTAGCGGGGGGTTTGAGCAGTTCTTC. Translated: CASTHPPSGGFEQFF.

The chain combines TRBV7-2 with TRBJ1-4; the match to TRBD1 covers 7 bases. Unmatched junction bases numbered 2, after V lost 1 base and J lost 0 bases. CDR1 SGHTA and CDR2 FQGNSA come from the germline V gene. The CDR3 has 16 amino acids. CDR3 loop: CASSLVQGTTNEKLFF. DNA for the CDR3: TGTGCCAGCAGCTTAGTACAGGGGACAACTAATGAAAAACTGTTTTTT.

The rearrangement joins TRBV27 to TRBJ2-3; D ambiguous. The CDR3 loop spans 13 amino acids. Germline V gene sequence: CDR1 MNHEY, CDR2 SMNVEV (reference sequence). The V end was cut by 10 bases, the J end by 2 bases, with 13 bases between. The CDR3 DNA follows: TGTGCCATCGCTTTGGATTTCACAGATACGCAGTATTTT. It translates to CAIALDFTDTQYF.

The chain combines TRBV30 with TRBJ1-1, with D unresolved. This CDR3 region has 13 residues. Germline V gene data show CDR1 as GTSNPN and CDR2 as SVGIG (reference sequence). The V end was cut by 2 bases, the J end by 1 base, with 8 bases between. This chain's CDR3 is CAWSLTGNTEAFF. As DNA, the CDR3 is TGTGCCTGGAGTTTAACGGGGAACACTGAAGCTTTCTTT.

The chain recombines TRBV10-2 with TRBJ2-7; 8 bases map to TRBD2. The V gene end was trimmed by 2 bases and the J gene end by 1 base; junction bases not matched to a gene: 16. Germline CDR1 WSHSY, CDR2 SAAADI. CDR3 size: 19 residues. The CDR3 DNA reads as TGCGCCAGCAGTGAGGGGGCGGGGGGCGCGGGCATAGATTCCTACGAGCAGTACTTC. Translated, it gives CASSEGAGGAGIDSYEQYF.

The chain uses TRBV19 and TRBJ2-7; 7 bases agree with TRBD1. CDR1 LNHDA and CDR2 SQIVND come from the germline V gene (reference sequence). The length of the CDR3 is 14 residues. The trim removed 3 bases at V and 3 bases at J, leaving 5 bases unmatched. CDR3 sequence: CASSIVGQSYEQYF. CDR3 nucleotides: TGTGCCAGTAGTATCGTGGGACAGAGCTACGAGCAGTACTTC.

This clone has a single count. The chain links TRBV4-3 to TRBJ1-4, with a possible D match to TRBD1 (5 bases). The CDR3 loop spans 18 amino acids. Germline V gene sequence: CDR1 LGHNA, CDR2 YSLEER. V lost 0 bases and J 8 bases, leaving 22 bases between the germline ends. CDR3 sequence (DNA): TGCGCCAGCAGCCAAGATCCTCTGTCAGGGCTGATCTGGGAAAAACTGTTTTTT. Its translation is CASSQDPLSGLIWEKLFF.

The CDR3 DNA reads as TGTGCCAGCAGCCAGAGGACAGGGGGCAACTATGGCTACACCTTC. Translating it yields CASSQRTGGNYGYTF. The genes are TRBV7-2 and TRBJ1-2; 11 bases match TRBD1. In germline, CDR1 is SGHTA, CDR2 FQGNSA. CDR3 length: 15 residues. V lost 5 bases, J lost 2 bases, and 4 bases stayed unmatched.

The rearrangement uses TRBV7-2 and TRBJ2-5, with D hard to call. CDR1 is SGHTA and CDR2 is FQGNSA in the germline V gene. The CDR3 is 15 residues long. The ends were cut back, 1 base at V and 2 bases at J, with 11 bases in the middle. The CDR3 bases are TGTGCCAGCAGCTTAGGGCGGCTACCACAAGAGACCCAGTACTTC. Translating it yields CASSLGRLPQETQYF.

V usage is TRBV15 and J usage is TRBJ1-5; D is ambiguous. Germline loops: CDR1 LNHNV, CDR2 YYDKDF (reference sequence). The V gene lost 4 bases and the J gene lost 4 bases, with 20 bases spanning the gap. The CDR3 sequence is 17 residues long. The CDR3 here is CATSTHLMEGGNQPQHF. The CDR3 DNA reads TGTGCCACCAGCACACACCTAATGGAGGGTGGTAATCAGCCCCAGCATTTT.

The V gene is TRBV4-1, the J gene TRBJ2-7; tentative D call: TRBD2 (6 bases). This CDR3 has 14 residues. Germline V lookup: CDR1 MGHRA, CDR2 YSYEKL. The V gene lost 3 bases and the J gene lost 5 bases, with 14 bases spanning the gap. CDR3 region: CASSHETRTDEQYF. As DNA, the CDR3 is TGCGCCAGCAGCCATGAGACTAGGACTGACGAGCAGTACTTC.

The table lists this clone with a count of one. The rearrangement joins TRBV9 to TRBJ1-2; no definite D call. Germline lookup yields CDR1 SGDLS and CDR2 YYNGEE. The CDR3 has 14 amino acids. The V and J ends lost 1 base and 3 bases respectively, with 10 bases between them. CDR3 protein: CASSVSGSDYGYTF. The CDR3 DNA sequence: TGTGCCAGCAGCGTATCGGGGAGCGACTATGGCTACACCTTC.

This chain links TRBV5-4 with TRBJ1-5; D is unresolved. The V end was cut by 0 bases, the J end by 2 bases, with 9 bases between. The CDR3 is 15 residues long. From germline, CDR1 is SGHNT and CDR2 YYREEE (reference sequence). The CDR3 DNA reads TGTGCCAGCAGCTTGGTACCCGGGGGCAATCAGCCCCAGCATTTT. Translated: CASSLVPGGNQPQHF.

The chain recombines TRBV27 with TRBJ1-2; D gene ambiguous. Germline assignment: CDR1 MNHEY and CDR2 SMNVEV (reference sequence). CDR3 size: 15 residues. V dropped 5 bases and J dropped 5 bases, with 18 bases sitting between them. The CDR3 spells CASSPEPSNTYGYTF. CDR3 coding DNA: TGTGCCAGCAGTCCGGAACCCAGCAATACTTATGGCTACACCTTC.

The V call is TRBV7-9, the J call TRBJ2-3, with D possibly being TRBD2 (5 bases). The germline V gene encodes CDR1 SEHNR and CDR2 FQNEAQ (reference sequence). V lost 5 bases and J 6 bases, leaving 18 bases between the germline ends. The CDR3 covers 15 residues. In DNA, the CDR3 is TGTGCCAGCAGCGCGGACGGACTCCTGAGGGATACGCAGTATTTT. Protein product: CASSADGLLRDTQYF.

The rearrangement links TRBV7-2 to TRBJ2-5; no definite D call. Germline lookup yields CDR1 SGHTA and CDR2 FQGNSA. The CDR3 totals 12 residues. V was trimmed by 3 bases and J by 5 bases, leaving 7 bases between them. For the CDR3, the DNA is TGTGCCAGCAGCTTTCGTGGGGAGACCCAGTACTTC. This translates into CASSFRGETQYF.

The rearrangement links TRBV4-1 to TRBJ1-1; 8 bases match TRBD1. With 7 bases clipped from V and 6 bases from J, the junction kept 10 bases outside the gene matches. Germline V gene data show CDR1 as MGHRA and CDR2 as YSYEKL. The CDR3 loop spans 14 amino acids. This CDR3 is CASTLAGGDSEAFF. CDR3 DNA: TGCGCCAGCACCCTGGCAGGGGGCGATTCTGAAGCTTTCTTT.

J is TRBJ1-2 and V is TRBV11-2; TRBD1 might be the D (5 bases). CDR1 is SGHAT and CDR2 is FQNNGV in the germline V gene. The CDR3 is made up of 14 amino acids. V lost 5 bases, J lost 4 bases, and 14 bases lay in between. The CDR3 here is CASSPGTYSYGYTF. Here the CDR3 DNA reads TGTGCCAGCAGCCCCGGGACTTATAGCTATGGCTACACCTTC.